Below, one TCR beta chain is given with its context. Its specificity is not known. The source of the sample is a study of PD-L1 blockade in urothelial cancer. About the study: Blood analysis occurred 3 weeks (second dose) and 6 weeks after treatment start. T cell content in blood samples showed a median of about 140,000.

CDR3 length equals 13 residues. Sequencing used immunoSEQ multiplex PCR; TCRdb keeps in-frame clones, though not all of them. The repertoire holds about 51,000 clones, with 86% as singletons. Study-level results: Clonality of blood TCR below the median before treatment predicted better survival.

The sequencing used PBMCs, collected around atezolizumab (anti-PD-L1) treatment. V gene TRBV21-1 combines with J gene TRBJ2-7; the table's D gene call, TRBD1, was not cross checked with the DNA. TRBV21-1 is tagged as a pseudogene. The origin of this receptor is a man between 60 and 75 years old with urothelial cancer. The CDR3 region is CASSKTGRFEQYF. The CDR3 region has the DNA TGTGCCAGCTCCAAGACAGGGAGGTTCGAGCAGTACTTC.